This T cell receptor beta chain was sequenced during a study of PD-1 blockade in mismatch repair-deficient tumors. Study-wide background: Patients had around twelve mismatch repair-deficient cancer types, all previously treated and progressing.

Every patient had mismatch repair deficiency by PCR or immunohistochemistry. Three pembrolizumab responders had their TCRs sequenced. V lost 2 bases and J 5 bases, leaving 12 bases between the germline ends. This CDR3 has 14 residues. Germline V gives CDR1 MNHEY, CDR2 SVGAGI. On this clone: Its antigen remains unidentified.

The assay was immunoSEQ multiplex PCR, and TCRdb's table has in-frame clones only and misses some. The sample comprises just under 65,000 clones, roughly 88% of which are singletons, and about 15% rests with the top ten. Study observations and caveats: After pembrolizumab, tumor-resident clones rose rapidly, then generally contracted before radiologic responses.

This sample comprised peripheral blood, obtained 52 weeks after starting pembrolizumab. The rearrangement uses TRBV6-5 and TRBJ1-1; D may be TRBD1 (5 bases). The source is an adult with mismatch repair-deficient cancer. CDR3: CASSYTGEGTEAFF. The DNA of the CDR3 is TGTGCCAGCAGTTACACGGGGGAGGGGACTGAAGCTTTCTTT.